The 29 T cell receptor beta chains below come from one sample, sequenced in a study of blood T cell repertoires in COVID-19. Produced via immunoSEQ multiplex PCR; TCRdb's table is partial and in-frame only. The sample yields approximately 300,000 clones, roughly 83% seen once. The specimen sequenced was peripheral blood. The receptors stem from a woman aged 45-59 years with acute or convalescent COVID-19.

The sample holds many counts of this clone. The chain combines TRBV9 with TRBJ2-7; 9 nucleotides align to TRBD2. This CDR3 spans 15 amino acids. The V gene end was trimmed by 4 bases and the J gene end by 2 bases; junction bases not matched to a gene: 7. CDR1 is SGDLS and CDR2 is YYNGEE in the germline V gene. The chain's CDR3 is CASSTLAGAAYEQYF. CDR3 bases: TGTGCCAGCAGCACCTTAGCGGGAGCGGCCTACGAGCAGTACTTC.

The chain uses TRBV7-2 and TRBJ2-7, with TRBD2 identical over 7 bases. Per germline, CDR1 SGHTA and CDR2 FQGNSA. The CDR3 sequence is 13 residues long. The V and J ends lost 3 bases and 5 bases, in that order; junction bases with no gene match: 4. This CDR3 reads CASSLRRENEQYF. The CDR3 DNA reads as TGTGCCAGCAGCTTGCGGCGGGAGAACGAGCAGTACTTC.

The rearrangement joins TRBV7-2 to TRBJ2-7; 9 positions agree with TRBD1. This CDR3 region has 14 residues. Losses at the gene ends were 6 bases for V and 4 bases for J; bases not matched to a gene: 7. Germline values: CDR1 SGHTA, CDR2 FQGNSA. CDR3 amino acids: CASRTRDREYEQYF. The CDR3 region has the DNA TGTGCCAGCAGGACCCGGGACAGGGAGTACGAGCAGTACTTC. Full variable domain (rest looked up from reference TRBV7-2 and TRBJ2-7): GAGVSQSPSNKVTEKGKDVELRCDPISGHTALYWYRQSLGQGLEFLIYFQGNSAPDKSGLPSDRFSAERTGGSVSTLTIQRTQQEDSAVYLCASRTRDREYEQYFGPGTRLTVT.

The chain joins TRBV7-2 to TRBJ2-7; tentatively, D is TRBD1 (5 bases). The CDR3 contains 15 residues. Trimming took off 5 bases at V and 7 bases at J, with 21 bases between the two ends. The germline V gene has CDR1 SGHTA and CDR2 FQGNSA. The CDR3 region has the DNA TGTGCCAGCAGCCCCCAGGGCCCCCAACCTTGGGAGCAGTACTTC. Translating it yields CASSPQGPQPWEQYF. The complete variable domain, with remaining parts taken from reference TRBV7-2 and TRBJ2-7, reads GAGVSQSPSNKVTEKGKDVELRCDPISGHTALYWYRQSLGQGLEFLIYFQGNSAPDKSGLPSDRFSAERTGGSVSTLTIQRTQQEDSAVYLCASSPQGPQPWEQYFGPGTRLTVT.

A single count supports this clone. The CDR3 coding sequence is TGTGCCAGTAGGGGGCCGACAGGGCCGTATAGCAATCAGCCCCAGCATTTT. Translating gives CASRGPTGPYSNQPQHF. The V call is TRBV19, the J call TRBJ1-5; 7 bases map to TRBD1. From germline, CDR1 is LNHDA and CDR2 SQIVND (reference sequence). The CDR3 spans 17 residues. The V gene end was trimmed by 6 bases and the J gene end by 0 bases; junction bases not matched to a gene: 11.

The chain carries TRBV29-1 and TRBJ2-1; 12 positions match TRBD2. Trimming took 6 bases from V and 4 from J; bases not matched to a gene: 10. Per the germline V gene, CDR1 is SQVTM and CDR2 is ANQGSEA. This CDR3 has 16 amino acids. CDR3 nucleotide sequence: TGCAGCGTCCACTTGACTAGCGGGAGAAAGTACAATGAGCAGTTCTTC. Protein: CSVHLTSGRKYNEQFF.

The chain joins TRBV5-1 to TRBJ1-1, with D uncertain. This CDR3 contains 14 residues. Trimming removed 2 bases from V and 10 bases from J, with 18 bases in between. CDR1 SGHRS and CDR2 YFSETQ come from the germline V gene. The CDR3 loop is CASSLESSVEGAFF. DNA of the CDR3: TGCGCCAGCAGCTTAGAATCTTCAGTTGAGGGAGCTTTCTTT.

The chain is built from TRBV5-6 and TRBJ2-7; 10 bases match TRBD1. V lost 2 bases to trimming and J lost 1 base; unmatched junction nucleotides: 6. Germline assignment: CDR1 SGHDT and CDR2 YYEEEE. The CDR3 spans 16 residues. CDR3 nucleotide sequence: TGTGCCAGCAGCTTCCTCGGACAGGGGGAATCCTACGAGCAGTACTTC. This sequence encodes CASSFLGQGESYEQYF.

The chain uses TRBV7-9 and TRBJ2-2; tentative D call: TRBD2 (6 bases). V dropped 1 base and J dropped 1 base, with 10 bases sitting between them. CDR3 length: 16 residues. Germline V lookup: CDR1 SEHNR, CDR2 FQNEAQ (reference sequence). The CDR3 DNA reads as TGTGCCAGCAGCTTAGATGGGCGGGAGAACACCGGGGAGCTGTTTTTT. This gives the protein CASSLDGRENTGELFF.

This clone came up once. This rearrangement joins TRBV4-1 to TRBJ2-5; D is uncertain. CDR1 MGHRA and CDR2 YSYEKL come from the germline V gene. The CDR3 totals 13 residues. Trimming took 1 base from V and 7 from J, leaving 10 bases between them. The CDR3 bases are TGCGCCAGCAGCCAAGTTCTGGGCTCGACCCAGTACTTC. This translates into CASSQVLGSTQYF.

This clone was observed once. This chain links TRBV9 with TRBJ2-2; TRBD1 matches 8 bases. The germline V gene encodes CDR1 SGDLS and CDR2 YYNGEE. Unmatched junction bases numbered 4, after V lost 6 bases and J lost 0 bases. The CDR3 totals 15 residues. In DNA form, the CDR3 reads TGTGCCAGCACCCGACAGGGGACGAACACCGGGGAGCTGTTTTTT. Amino acids: CASTRQGTNTGELFF.

This chain uses TRBV3-1 (or the pseudogene TRBV3-2) with TRBJ1-1; D is unclear. Germline assignment: CDR1 LGHDT and CDR2 YNNKEL (reference sequence). Trimming removed 1 base from V and 4 bases from J, with 7 bases in between. This CDR3 has 13 residues. The CDR3 nucleotides are TGTGCCAGCAGCCAAGTTCTAGGCACTGAAGCTTTCTTT. As protein: CASSQVLGTEAFF.

This sequence joins TRBV3-1 (or the pseudogene TRBV3-2) and TRBJ1-1; a possible D gene is TRBD1 (6 bases). CDR3 length equals 16 residues. Germline V gene data show CDR1 as LGHDT and CDR2 as YNNKEL (reference sequence). Trimming took 4 bases from V and 0 from J, leaving 15 bases between them. The DNA of the CDR3 is TGTGCCAGCAGCCCCTCGGGGACAACTCTGAACACTGAAGCTTTCTTT. Protein sequence: CASSPSGTTLNTEAFF.

This clone was counted between two and nine times. The chain carries TRBV5-1 and TRBJ2-7; D gene unclear. This CDR3 contains 13 residues. Germline V gene data show CDR1 as SGHRS and CDR2 as YFSETQ. V gave up 0 bases and J gave up 7 bases, with 11 bases separating them. The CDR3 nucleotides read TGCGCCAGCAGCTTGGGCGACCAGAGGGAGCAGTACTTC. Protein product: CASSLGDQREQYF.

The sample holds one count of this clone. The chain carries TRBV5-5 and TRBJ1-6; the match to TRBD1 covers 10 bases. The trim removed 4 bases at V and 11 bases at J, leaving 6 bases unmatched. CDR1 SGHKS and CDR2 YYEKEE come from the germline V gene (reference sequence). This CDR3 has 14 residues. The CDR3 is CASSTGTGAPPLHF. CDR3 nucleotides: TGTGCCAGCAGCACCGGGACAGGGGCACCACCCCTCCACTTT.

The CDR3 is CASSRRAGGPGNEQFF. CDR3 in DNA: TGCGCCAGCAGCCGGCGAGCGGGAGGGCCGGGCAATGAGCAGTTCTTC. The chain uses TRBV5-1 and TRBJ2-1; TRBD2 matches at 10 bases. The CDR3 is 16 residues long. J gave up 6 bases and V 4 bases, and 10 bases lay outside the gene matches. Germline lookup yields CDR1 SGHRS and CDR2 YFSETQ.

The V and J genes are TRBV18 and TRBJ2-7; D is possibly TRBD1 (5 bases). Germline loops: CDR1 KGHSH, CDR2 LQKENI. This CDR3 is built from 14 residues. Trimming stripped 5 bases from V and 3 bases from J, with 14 bases between. CDR3 protein: CASSTPAQGYEQYF. The DNA of the CDR3 is TGTGCCAGCTCAACCCCGGCCCAGGGCTACGAGCAGTACTTC.

The chain uses TRBV6-5 and TRBJ1-1, with TRBD1 as a possible D gene (5 bases). The CDR3 has 12 amino acids. Germline lookup yields CDR1 MNHEY and CDR2 SVGAGI. V lost 7 bases and J 5 bases, leaving 11 bases between the germline ends. The chain's CDR3 is CASTGGVTEAFF. The CDR3 DNA is TGTGCCAGCACCGGGGGGGTGACTGAAGCTTTCTTT.

The chain combines TRBV4-1 with TRBJ2-7; 7 bases fit TRBD2. Per the germline V gene, CDR1 is MGHRA and CDR2 is YSYEKL. V shed 0 bases and J 5 bases; nucleotides not matched to a gene: 16. The CDR3 runs to 18 residues. CDR3 amino acids: CASSQDRTGGLVRNEQYF. Written as DNA, the CDR3 is TGCGCCAGCAGCCAAGATCGAACGGGCGGACTAGTGAGAAACGAGCAGTACTTC.

The V gene is TRBV28, the J gene TRBJ2-7, with 14 positions matching TRBD2. Germline V gene data show CDR1 as MDHEN and CDR2 as SYDVKM. The CDR3 runs to 21 residues. V dropped 2 bases and J dropped 0; count of bases not matched to a gene: 15. In nucleotides, the CDR3 is TGTGCCAGCAGTTTAGGTTGGTGGGGGACTAGCGGGAGTGGGAGCTCCTACGAGCAGTACTTC. Its translation is CASSLGWWGTSGSGSSYEQYF.

This clone came up once. This chain connects TRBV12-3 or TRBV12-4 to TRBJ1-1, with D unclear. CDR3 length: 12 residues. V was trimmed by 3 bases and J by 3 bases, leaving 5 bases between them. DNA for the CDR3: TGTGCCAGCAGTTTCGAGTACACTGAAGCTTTCTTT. The encoded protein is CASSFEYTEAFF.

This clone came up once. The J gene is TRBJ2-3, the V gene TRBV2; 7 bases fit TRBD1. The trim removed 9 bases at V and 2 bases at J, leaving 11 bases unmatched. The CDR3 extends over 15 amino acids. Per germline, CDR1 SNHLY and CDR2 FYNNEI. The CDR3 DNA reads TGTGCCAGGACAGGGTACTCTTCGGACACAGATACGCAGTATTTT. Amino acids: CARTGYSSDTDTQYF. Full variable domain (rest looked up from reference TRBV2 and TRBJ2-3): EPEVTQTPSHQVTQMGQEVILRCVPISNHLYFYWYRQILGQKVEFLVSFYNNEISEKSEIFDDQFSVERPDGSNFTLKIRSTKLEDSAMYFCARTGYSSDTDTQYFGPGTRLTVL.

The chain uses TRBV21-1 and TRBJ2-3; TRBD2 is taken as the D call from the table, unchecked against the DNA. TRBV21-1 counts as a pseudogene. The CDR3 is 19 amino acids. The CDR3 nucleotides read TGTGCCAGCAGGGAGGCGTATCCGGGACTCCCGTCTAGCACAGATACGCAGTATTTT. This codes for CASREAYPGLPSSTDTQYF.

The gene calls are TRBV6-4 and TRBJ2-3; 14 bases line up with TRBD2. V trimming: 6 bases; J trimming: 4 bases; junction bases outside the gene matches: 15. The CDR3 totals 19 residues. Germline V gene lookup returns CDR1 MRHNA and CDR2 SNTAGT. The CDR3 coding sequence is TGTGCCAGCAGCTCCGGGACTAGCGGGAGTAGGGGATTCCCAGATACGCAGTATTTT. The encoded protein is CASSSGTSGSRGFPDTQYF.

The chain recombines TRBV7-2 with TRBJ1-5; 8 bases match TRBD1. Losses at the gene ends were 5 bases for V and 7 bases for J; bases not matched to a gene: 4. The CDR3 length is 13 residues. Per the germline V gene, CDR1 is SGHTA and CDR2 is FQGNSA. The CDR3 loop is CASSPWTGQPQHF. CDR3 nucleotides: TGTGCCAGCAGCCCCTGGACAGGGCAGCCCCAGCATTTT.

V is TRBV7-8 and J is TRBJ2-7; 7 bases line up with TRBD2. J gave up 3 bases and V 5 bases, and 7 bases lay outside the gene matches. CDR1 and CDR2 (germline): SGHVS, FQNEAQ. There are 14 residues in the CDR3. The chain's CDR3 is CASSRTSVGYEQYF. The CDR3, as DNA: TGTGCCAGCAGCAGAACTAGCGTCGGCTACGAGCAGTACTTC.

The chain is built from TRBV6-4 and TRBJ2-3, with TRBD1 identical over 11 bases. V shed 6 bases and J 6 bases; nucleotides not matched to a gene: 2. CDR1 MRHNA and CDR2 SNTAGT come from the germline V gene. The CDR3 contains 13 residues. CDR3 amino acids: CASSGTGGDTQYF. CDR3 coding DNA: TGTGCCAGCAGCGGGACAGGGGGGGATACGCAGTATTTT.

V is TRBV19 and J is TRBJ2-2; no clear D. Per germline, CDR1 LNHDA and CDR2 SQIVND (reference sequence). The CDR3 totals 15 residues. The germline V and J ends were trimmed by 1 base and 1 base, with 7 bases remaining between them. The CDR3 reads CASSIVSGNTGELFF. The CDR3 nucleotides read TGTGCCAGTAGTATAGTGTCAGGGAACACCGGGGAGCTGTTTTTT.

The V and J genes are TRBV2 and TRBJ1-2; 9 bases are shared with TRBD1. Germline CDR1 SNHLY, CDR2 FYNNEI. V was clipped by 6 bases and J by 5 bases; unmatched bases: 16. This CDR3 is built from 17 residues. CDR3 sequence reads: CASSYITNRGPRYGYTF. CDR3 bases: TGTGCCAGCAGCTATATAACCAACAGGGGGCCGAGGTATGGCTACACCTTC.